This T cell receptor beta chain was recorded in a study of response to subunit inactivated influenza vaccine. Note on this clonotype: A junction boundary mismatches the germline segment, possibly from a read error.

A single record per CDR3 protein comes from TCRdb applying MiXCR to the RT-PCR reads. The sample records some 200,000 distinct CDR3 sequences, 9.5% to 15% being singletons. There are 15 residues in the CDR3. The germline V gene encodes CDR1 SGHRS and CDR2 YFSETQ. This sample was shared with a second study, whose subject was T cells expressing NK-cell markers. Per that paper: Generation of TCR beta cDNA was performed by 5'RACE template switching incorporating UMIs. The study found dominant NKG2C+ clonotypes at roughly 1.0-8% of CD8+ T cells in six donors. Leadership of the CD3+CD56-NKG2C+ fraction also belonged to these clonotypes in a few donors.

The sequencing here drew on CD8+ T cells sorted from PBMCs, taken 11 to 12 days after vaccination. The V call is TRBV5-1, the J call TRBJ2-7; the D gene is possibly TRBD2 (5 bases). This receptor was identified in a man in his fifties who received an inactivated influenza vaccine. The CDR3 loop is CASSLDEGLRPEQSF. CDR3 DNA sequence: TGCGCCAGCAGCTTGGATGAGGGATTGCGGCCCGAGCAGTCCTTC.